What follows are 14 T cell receptor beta chains derived from one specimen sequenced in a study of blood T cell repertoires in COVID-19. The repertoire was sequenced with immunoSEQ multiplex PCR; TCRdb's copy has only in-frame clones and lacks some. Here the sample spans 150,000 to 200,000 clones, about 90% being singletons. The specimen was peripheral blood. These receptors were collected from a man aged 35-49 years with active or convalescent COVID-19.

The chain couples TRBV30 to TRBJ1-1; D ambiguous. The germline gives CDR1 GTSNPN, CDR2 SVGIG (reference sequence). Trimming stripped 8 bases from V and 8 bases from J, with 21 bases between. The CDR3 has 13 residues. This CDR3 is CARLANRVGEAFF. The DNA for the CDR3 is TGTGCCCGCCTAGCCAACCGGGTAGGGGAAGCTTTCTTT.

This clone appeared a single time. The chain employs TRBV5-1 and TRBJ2-3; TRBD2 aligns across 9 bases. Per germline, CDR1 SGHRS and CDR2 YFSETQ. Trimming removed 0 bases from V and 4 bases from J; junction bases left unmatched: 3. The CDR3 loop spans 15 amino acids. CDR3 protein: CASSLVSGGSDTQYF. The CDR3 bases are TGCGCCAGCAGCTTGGTCAGCGGGGGGTCAGATACGCAGTATTTT.

This rearrangement joins TRBV19 to TRBJ1-5; perhaps TRBD1 as D (6 bases). This CDR3 is 16 amino acids long. The V end lost 1 base, the J end lost 4 bases, and 14 bases lay between the germline ends. Germline V gene data show CDR1 as LNHDA and CDR2 as SQIVND (reference sequence). As DNA, the CDR3 is TGTGCCAGTAGTATAGCGGGAGGACAGATGAATCAGCCCCAGCATTTT. As protein: CASSIAGGQMNQPQHF.

The V gene is TRBV10-2, the J gene TRBJ1-1, with TRBD1 matching over 10 bases. Germline CDR1 reads WSHSY; CDR2 reads SAAADI. The CDR3 totals 18 residues. After removal of 5 bases from V and 3 bases from J, the junction contained 15 bases not matched to a gene. This chain's CDR3 is CASSPGPGQGPLDTEAFF. DNA of the CDR3: TGCGCCAGCAGTCCCGGGCCGGGACAGGGGCCTTTGGACACTGAAGCTTTCTTT.

The chain links TRBV5-4 to TRBJ1-1; D gene uncertain. V was shortened by 2 bases and J by 4 bases, with 12 bases between the two germline ends. This CDR3 comprises 14 residues. Germline-derived CDR1 and CDR2 are SGHNT and YYREEE (reference sequence). The CDR3: CASSFMGASTEAFF. DNA of the CDR3: TGTGCCAGCAGCTTCATGGGAGCCAGCACTGAAGCTTTCTTT.

This chain uses TRBV7-3 with TRBJ2-1, with a possible D match to TRBD2 (6 bases). The CDR3 covers 13 residues. CDR1 is SGHTA and CDR2 is FQGTGA in the germline V gene. Trimming stripped 5 bases from V and 10 bases from J, with 15 bases between. The CDR3 region has the DNA TGTGCCAGCAGCCCCCAGCCTGCGGGGGAGCAGTTCTTC. Amino acid sequence: CASSPQPAGEQFF.

The chain links TRBV6-6 to TRBJ1-1; D gene unclear. Germline CDR1 is MNHNY and CDR2 is SVGAGI (reference sequence). CDR3 length: 15 amino acids. V dropped 0 bases and J dropped 4 bases, with 12 bases sitting between them. The CDR3 sequence: CASSYSQALGTEAFF. CDR3 bases: TGTGCCAGCAGTTACTCCCAGGCCCTGGGCACTGAAGCTTTCTTT.

This clone has a single count. The V gene is TRBV5-1, the J gene TRBJ2-7; tentative D call: TRBD1 (6 bases). Trimming removed 7 bases at V and 3 bases at J, with 17 bases between. Germline CDR1 is SGHRS and CDR2 is YFSETQ. The CDR3 contains 14 residues. The CDR3 nucleotides read TGCGCCAGCCGACGGGACACCAACTTCTACGAGCAGTACTTC. This codes for CASRRDTNFYEQYF.

V gene TRBV10-3 combines with J gene TRBJ2-7, with 8 bases aligning to TRBD1. J lost 2 bases, V lost 3 bases, and 6 bases had no gene match. The germline V gene has CDR1 ENHRY and CDR2 SYGVKD. The length of the CDR3 is 15 residues. CDR3 sequence: CAISEAGTGPYEQYF. DNA for the CDR3: TGTGCCATCAGTGAAGCCGGGACAGGCCCCTACGAGCAGTACTTC.

The chain combines TRBV18 with TRBJ1-5; weak D call: TRBD1 (5 bases). V was clipped by 1 base and J by 6 bases, with 10 bases between them. The germline CDR1 and CDR2 sequences are KGHSH and LQKENI. The CDR3 spans 14 residues. CDR3 region: CASSPQGGAQPQHF. The CDR3 nucleotides are TGTGCCAGCTCACCACAGGGAGGGGCTCAGCCCCAGCATTTT.

This clone was picked up many times. V gene TRBV27 combines with J gene TRBJ2-7; tentatively, D is TRBD2 (7 bases). The CDR3 loop spans 13 amino acids. V lost 4 bases and J lost 8, with 15 bases in between. Germline CDR1 reads MNHEY; CDR2 reads SMNVEV (reference sequence). CDR3 nucleotide sequence: TGTGCCAGCAGTTCCGGGGGGCAGGGCAAGCAGTACTTC. Encoded protein: CASSSGGQGKQYF.

In nucleotides, the CDR3 is TGTGCCAGCAGCACCTTTCTGGGACAGGGGGACGGCTACACCTTC. It encodes CASSTFLGQGDGYTF. The chain couples TRBV28 to TRBJ1-2; 11 nucleotides line up with TRBD1. The CDR3 contains 15 residues. Germline CDR1 reads MDHEN; CDR2 reads SYDVKM. V shed 6 bases and J 8 bases; nucleotides not matched to a gene: 11.

This chain links TRBV6-2 or TRBV6-3 with TRBJ2-2; TRBD1 is a possible D gene (5 bases). The CDR3 covers 15 residues. V was clipped by 6 bases and J by 4 bases, with 15 bases between them. The V gene's germline CDR1 is MNHEY and CDR2 SVGEGT. In DNA, the CDR3 is TGTGCCAGCAGCCTCAGGGCCCTGGGCACCGGGGAGCTGTTTTTT. Its translation is CASSLRALGTGELFF.

This clone is medium-sized by share. The V and J genes are TRBV7-9 and TRBJ1-3; D perhaps matches TRBD1 (6 bases). Trimming cost V 5 bases and J 2 bases, with 19 bases left between them. The CDR3 contains 17 residues. CDR1 and CDR2 (germline): SEHNR, FQNEAQ (reference sequence). In nucleotides, the CDR3 is TGTGCCAGCAGCCCTAGGGGGGGGGCTCTGACTGGAAACACCATATATTTT. It is translated as CASSPRGGALTGNTIYF.